Listed below are T cell receptor beta chains from one sample, sequenced in a study of control samples from healthy donors and cancer patients. Only in-frame clones appear in the TCRdb table, and some are missing; sequencing was by immunoSEQ multiplex PCR. The sample includes approximately 89,000 clones, 86% of them seen just once. Material: blood. The receptors were sampled from a man aged 30 to 39 in good health. The CDR3 runs from the conserved cysteine through the conserved F or W. Each record gives: J gene, D gene, clone size, V gene, CDR3 DNA, CDR3 protein. The D gene is left open where the match is weak. Clone size is given for some rows only: seen once, a few or many times, or a class if the clone is expanded.

J gene: TRBJ2-7
D gene: TRBD1
clone size: -
V gene: TRBV3-1/TRBV3-2
CDR3 DNA: TGTGCCAGCAGCCAAGATAGGGACAGGAACTACGAGCAGTACTTC
CDR3 protein: CASSQDRDRNYEQYF

J gene: TRBJ1-3
D gene: -
clone size: -
V gene: TRBV5-6
CDR3 DNA: TGTGCCAGCAGCTTATATGGGAAAGGGAACACCATATATTTT
CDR3 protein: CASSLYGKGNTIYF

J gene: TRBJ2-2
D gene: TRBD2
clone size: -
V gene: TRBV7-6
CDR3 DNA: TGTGCCAGCAGCGGGACTAGCGGGGGGGGCGCCGGGGAGCTGTTTTTT
CDR3 protein: CASSGTSGGGAGELFF

J gene: TRBJ1-1
D gene: -
clone size: -
V gene: TRBV19
CDR3 DNA: TGTGCCAGTAGTCACCTAGGCACTGAAGCTTTCTTT
CDR3 protein: CASSHLGTEAFF

J gene: TRBJ1-2
D gene: TRBD1
clone size: once
V gene: TRBV29-1
CDR3 DNA: TGCAGCGTTCCGACAGGGCGGTATGGCTACACCTTC
CDR3 protein: CSVPTGRYGYTF

J gene: TRBJ1-2
D gene: -
clone size: -
V gene: TRBV6-6
CDR3 DNA: TGTGCCAGCAGTAACCGGGAAGCCCCCTATGGCTACACCTTC
CDR3 protein: CASSNREAPYGYTF

J gene: TRBJ2-2
D gene: -
clone size: -
V gene: TRBV6-5
CDR3 DNA: TGTGCCACTCGATTAGGGGACGCGAACACCGGGGAGCTGTTTTTT
CDR3 protein: CATRLGDANTGELFF

J gene: TRBJ1-5
D gene: -
clone size: -
V gene: TRBV7-2
CDR3 DNA: TGTGCCAGCAGCTTAATGGGAAATCAGCCCCAGCATTTT
CDR3 protein: CASSLMGNQPQHF

J gene: TRBJ2-3
D gene: TRBD2
clone size: -
V gene: TRBV9
CDR3 DNA: TGTGCCAGCAGCGCTCGGACTAGCGTAGGCACAGATACGCAGTATTTT
CDR3 protein: CASSARTSVGTDTQYF

J gene: TRBJ1-2
D gene: -
clone size: -
V gene: TRBV28
CDR3 DNA: TGTGCCAGCAGTTTAAGTAACTATGGCTACACCTTC
CDR3 protein: CASSLSNYGYTF

J gene: TRBJ2-1
D gene: TRBD1
clone size: -
V gene: TRBV27
CDR3 DNA: TGTGCCAGCAGTTTGACCGGGACAGGGTGGGGTGAGCAGTTCTTC
CDR3 protein: CASSLTGTGWGEQFF

J gene: TRBJ1-2
D gene: -
clone size: -
V gene: TRBV10-3
CDR3 DNA: TGTGCCATCAGTGAATTAAGAGGGACGGACTATGGCTACACCTTC
CDR3 protein: CAISELRGTDYGYTF

J gene: TRBJ1-5
D gene: -
clone size: once
V gene: TRBV19
CDR3 DNA: TGTGCCAGTAGTATAGATCGCAGGGGGCCCCAGCATTTT
CDR3 protein: CASSIDRRGPQHF

J gene: TRBJ1-6
D gene: -
clone size: -
V gene: TRBV5-1
CDR3 DNA: TGCGCCAGCACCCTTCTAGCCCTAGGCAATTCACCCCTCCACTTT
CDR3 protein: CASTLLALGNSPLHF

J gene: TRBJ1-1
D gene: -
clone size: once
V gene: TRBV27
CDR3 DNA: TGTGCCAGCAGTTTAGCCCGTCGGGTTAACACTGAAGCTTTCTTT
CDR3 protein: CASSLARRVNTEAFF

J gene: TRBJ2-2
D gene: -
clone size: -
V gene: TRBV7-6
CDR3 DNA: TGTGCCAGCAGCTTAAGTCCTGGGGGCGCGGTATTTTTT
CDR3 protein: CASSLSPGGAVFF

J gene: TRBJ2-3
D gene: -
clone size: -
V gene: TRBV6-4
CDR3 DNA: TGTGCCAGCAGTGACAGGGGTTCCACAGATACGCAGTATTTT
CDR3 protein: CASSDRGSTDTQYF

J gene: TRBJ1-3
D gene: -
clone size: -
V gene: TRBV29-1
CDR3 DNA: TGCAGCGTGGAAGAGGGGAGGAGGCAGCCATCTCTCTCTGGAAACACCATATATTTT
CDR3 protein: CSVEEGRRQPSLSGNTIYF

J gene: TRBJ2-5
D gene: -
clone size: -
V gene: TRBV5-6
CDR3 DNA: TGTGCCAGCAGCTCAATCTCTAAGACCCAGTACTTC
CDR3 protein: CASSSISKTQYF

J gene: TRBJ1-5
D gene: -
clone size: -
V gene: TRBV20-1
CDR3 DNA: TGCAGTGCTAGTGGGTTCATGGGGGGCGGCAATCAGCCCCAGCATTTT
CDR3 protein: CSASGFMGGGNQPQHF

J gene: TRBJ1-4
D gene: TRBD1
clone size: -
V gene: TRBV19
CDR3 DNA: TGTGCCACTAAGGGGGCGACTAATGAAAAACTGTTTTTT
CDR3 protein: CATKGATNEKLFF

J gene: TRBJ1-3
D gene: -
clone size: -
V gene: TRBV7-2
CDR3 DNA: TGTGCCAGCAGCTCTCGACAAGGACTGGACACCATATATTTT
CDR3 protein: CASSSRQGLDTIYF

J gene: TRBJ1-1
D gene: -
clone size: once
V gene: TRBV29-1
CDR3 DNA: TGCAGCGTTGAAGGGCTGGCAGGGCGGAACACTGAAGCTTTCTTT
CDR3 protein: CSVEGLAGRNTEAFF

J gene: TRBJ1-3
D gene: -
clone size: -
V gene: TRBV7-8
CDR3 DNA: TGTGCCAGCAGCCCCGGAGCGCGGGGAAACACCATATATTTT
CDR3 protein: CASSPGARGNTIYF

J gene: TRBJ2-1
D gene: TRBD2
clone size: -
V gene: TRBV24-1
CDR3 DNA: TGTGCCACCAGTGACCGGGCCTCAAGCGGGAACTACAATGAGCAGTTCTTC
CDR3 protein: CATSDRASSGNYNEQFF

J gene: TRBJ2-1
D gene: TRBD1
clone size: -
V gene: TRBV7-9
CDR3 DNA: TGTGCCAGCAGCTTAGCGGGACAGGTATACAATGAGCAGTTCTTC
CDR3 protein: CASSLAGQVYNEQFF

J gene: TRBJ2-2
D gene: TRBD1
clone size: -
V gene: TRBV9
CDR3 DNA: TGTGCCAGCAGCCGGCTTAGGACAGGGGGCACCGGGGAGCTGTTTTTT
CDR3 protein: CASSRLRTGGTGELFF

J gene: TRBJ2-5
D gene: -
clone size: few
V gene: TRBV5-1
CDR3 DNA: TGCGCCAGCTCCCGCGCAGCACAAGAGACCCAGTACTTC
CDR3 protein: CASSRAAQETQYF

J gene: TRBJ2-1
D gene: -
clone size: -
V gene: TRBV4-2
CDR3 DNA: TGTGCCAGCAGCCAAGATCGGGGAGGGGGGAGGCCCTCCTACAATGAGCAGTTCTTC
CDR3 protein: CASSQDRGGGRPSYNEQFF

J gene: TRBJ2-5
D gene: TRBD2
clone size: -
V gene: TRBV24-1
CDR3 DNA: TGTGCCACCAGTGTGGCGGGGGGCCACCAAGAGACCCAGTACTTC
CDR3 protein: CATSVAGGHQETQYF

J gene: TRBJ1-4
D gene: TRBD1
clone size: -
V gene: TRBV7-9
CDR3 DNA: TGTGCCAGCAGCTTAGGACAGGGACAGGGTAGTGAAAAACTGTTTTTT
CDR3 protein: CASSLGQGQGSEKLFF

J gene: TRBJ2-1
D gene: TRBD2
clone size: -
V gene: TRBV5-1
CDR3 DNA: TGCGCCAGCAGCTTGGGAACTAGCGGGAGCTCCTACAATGAGCAGTTCTTC
CDR3 protein: CASSLGTSGSSYNEQFF

J gene: TRBJ2-3
D gene: -
clone size: -
V gene: TRBV12-2
CDR3 DNA: TGTGCAAGTCGCTTAGAAACCATGGTTTTTAGCACAGATACGCAGTATTTT
CDR3 protein: CASRLETMVFSTDTQYF

J gene: TRBJ2-5
D gene: -
clone size: -
V gene: TRBV19
CDR3 DNA: TGTGCCAGTAGTTGGGGCCAGACTGCTCAAGAGACCCAGTACTTC
CDR3 protein: CASSWGQTAQETQYF

J gene: TRBJ2-2
D gene: -
clone size: -
V gene: TRBV18
CDR3 DNA: TGTGCCAGCTCACCCCGGGACTCGAACACCGGGGAGCTGTTTTTT
CDR3 protein: CASSPRDSNTGELFF

J gene: TRBJ1-1
D gene: TRBD1
clone size: -
V gene: TRBV5-1
CDR3 DNA: TGCGCCAGCAGCTTGGTGGCAGGGGGCGCGGTGGCTGAAGCTTTCTTT
CDR3 protein: CASSLVAGGAVAEAFF

J gene: TRBJ2-1
D gene: TRBD1
clone size: -
V gene: TRBV18
CDR3 DNA: TGTGCCAGCTCGCCCCCAAGGCAGGGGGCAATCAATAATGAGCAGTTCTTC
CDR3 protein: CASSPPRQGAINNEQFF

J gene: TRBJ2-3
D gene: TRBD2
clone size: once
V gene: TRBV6-5
CDR3 DNA: TGTGCCAGCAGTTTAGCGGGGGGGCCCACAGATACGCAGTATTTT
CDR3 protein: CASSLAGGPTDTQYF

J gene: TRBJ2-2
D gene: TRBD2
clone size: many
V gene: TRBV7-6
CDR3 DNA: TGTGCCAGCAGCTCCCTAGGTCGGGGGGCCGGGGAGCTGTTTTTT
CDR3 protein: CASSSLGRGAGELFF

J gene: TRBJ1-5
D gene: -
clone size: -
V gene: TRBV21-1
CDR3 DNA: TGTGCCAGCTCCATATCCGGGGGCTTTAAGCAGCCCCAGCATTTT
CDR3 protein: CASSISGGFKQPQHF

J gene: TRBJ2-2
D gene: TRBD2
clone size: -
V gene: TRBV4-2
CDR3 DNA: TGTGCCAGCAGCCGTTCCGCGGGGGGCGGGGCCGGGGAGCTGTTTTTT
CDR3 protein: CASSRSAGGGAGELFF

J gene: TRBJ1-2
D gene: -
clone size: -
V gene: TRBV2
CDR3 DNA: TGTGCCAGCATTCCACAGGGACCTAACTATGGCTACACCTTC
CDR3 protein: CASIPQGPNYGYTF

J gene: TRBJ2-7
D gene: TRBD2
clone size: -
V gene: TRBV11-2
CDR3 DNA: TGTGCCAGCAGCCCCCGGACTAGCGGAGCGGAATTTTACGAGCAGTACTTC
CDR3 protein: CASSPRTSGAEFYEQYF

J gene: TRBJ1-2
D gene: -
clone size: -
V gene: TRBV14
CDR3 DNA: TGTGCCAGCAGCCAAGTGTGGGATCATAACTATGGCTACACCTTC
CDR3 protein: CASSQVWDHNYGYTF

J gene: TRBJ2-3
D gene: -
clone size: once
V gene: TRBV18
CDR3 DNA: TGTGCCAGCTCACTCACAGATACGCAGTATTTT
CDR3 protein: CASSLTDTQYF

J gene: TRBJ1-1
D gene: TRBD1
clone size: -
V gene: TRBV19
CDR3 DNA: TGTGCCAGTAGTATGAGACAGGGGTTGAACACTGAAGCTTTCTTT
CDR3 protein: CASSMRQGLNTEAFF

J gene: TRBJ1-3
D gene: -
clone size: -
V gene: TRBV9
CDR3 DNA: TGTGCCAGCAGCGTAGCTAGTGACCTAACGGGCATATATTTT
CDR3 protein: CASSVASDLTGIYF

J gene: TRBJ1-2
D gene: -
clone size: -
V gene: TRBV5-8
CDR3 DNA: TGTGCCAGCAGCCGGGACCGCCCAGGGGCAGGTTTCTATGGCTACACCTTC
CDR3 protein: CASSRDRPGAGFYGYTF

J gene: TRBJ2-5
D gene: -
clone size: -
V gene: TRBV24-1
CDR3 DNA: TGTGCCACCAGTGATGGAGGTAGGGCTCAAGAGACCCAGTACTTC
CDR3 protein: CATSDGGRAQETQYF

J gene: TRBJ2-7
D gene: TRBD1
clone size: -
V gene: TRBV14
CDR3 DNA: TGTGCCAGCAGCCAAGATTGGACAGGGCGAAGGCAGTACTTC
CDR3 protein: CASSQDWTGRRQYF

J gene: TRBJ2-2
D gene: TRBD2
clone size: few
V gene: TRBV9
CDR3 DNA: TGTGCCAGCAGCGTAGCGGCGGGGGGGCCCGTCGGGGAGCTGTTTTTT
CDR3 protein: CASSVAAGGPVGELFF

J gene: TRBJ1-2
D gene: -
clone size: -
V gene: TRBV24-1
CDR3 DNA: TGTGCCACCAGTGTTACAGGGAGGAATGGCTACACCTTC
CDR3 protein: CATSVTGRNGYTF

J gene: TRBJ2-1
D gene: -
clone size: -
V gene: TRBV7-2
CDR3 DNA: TGTGCCAGCAGCTGGGGACAATCCCGGCTGCTTGAGCAGTTCTTC
CDR3 protein: CASSWGQSRLLEQFF

J gene: TRBJ1-2
D gene: TRBD1
clone size: -
V gene: TRBV25-1
CDR3 DNA: TGTGCCAGCAGCAAACCGACAGGGAGTGGTGGCTACACCTTC
CDR3 protein: CASSKPTGSGGYTF

J gene: TRBJ2-3
D gene: -
clone size: -
V gene: TRBV3-1/TRBV3-2
CDR3 DNA: TGTGCCAGCAGCCCCAGGGTCGTAGATACGCAGTATTTT
CDR3 protein: CASSPRVVDTQYF

J gene: TRBJ2-1
D gene: -
clone size: -
V gene: TRBV27
CDR3 DNA: TGTGCCAGCAGTTTATCCTTGCGGGGCGGGCAGTTCTTC
CDR3 protein: CASSLSLRGGQFF

J gene: TRBJ2-6
D gene: -
clone size: -
V gene: TRBV10-2
CDR3 DNA: TGCGCCAGCAGTGAGTCGATCCTCGGCTCTGGGGCCAACGTCCTGACTTTC
CDR3 protein: CASSESILGSGANVLTF

J gene: TRBJ2-5
D gene: -
clone size: -
V gene: TRBV6-5
CDR3 DNA: TGTGCCAGCAGCGAGGCCTGGGAGACCCAGTACTTC
CDR3 protein: CASSEAWETQYF

J gene: TRBJ2-4
D gene: TRBD2
clone size: -
V gene: TRBV15
CDR3 DNA: TGTGCCACCGCTCCGAGCGGGGGGCAAAACATTCAGTACTTC
CDR3 protein: CATAPSGGQNIQYF

J gene: TRBJ1-2
D gene: -
clone size: -
V gene: TRBV12-5
CDR3 DNA: TGTGCTAGTGGTTCTCGCCCGACAGGATTAGGTGGCTACACCTTC
CDR3 protein: CASGSRPTGLGGYTF